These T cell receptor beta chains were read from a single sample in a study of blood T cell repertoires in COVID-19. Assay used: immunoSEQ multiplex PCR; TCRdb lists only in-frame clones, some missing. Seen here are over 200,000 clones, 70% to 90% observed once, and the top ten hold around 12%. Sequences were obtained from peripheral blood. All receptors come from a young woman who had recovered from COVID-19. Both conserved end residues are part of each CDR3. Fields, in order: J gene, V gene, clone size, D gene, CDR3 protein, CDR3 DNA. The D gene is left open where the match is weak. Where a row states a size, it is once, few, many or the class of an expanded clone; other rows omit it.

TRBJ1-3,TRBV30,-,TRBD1,CAWSMRAGGIFGNTIYF,TGTGCCTGGAGCATGCGGGCAGGGGGTATCTTTGGAAACACCATATATTTT
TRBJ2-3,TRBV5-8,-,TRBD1,CASSARPTGDRGTDTQYF,TGTGCCAGCAGCGCGCGACCAACAGGGGATAGGGGCACAGATACGCAGTATTTT
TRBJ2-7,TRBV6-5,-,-,CASSYSPDSYEQYF,TGTGCCAGCAGTTACTCACCGGACAGCTACGAGCAGTACTTC
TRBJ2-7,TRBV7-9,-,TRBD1,CASSPPTGELPYEQYF,TGTGCCAGCAGCCCCCCGACAGGGGAACTCCCTTACGAGCAGTACTTC
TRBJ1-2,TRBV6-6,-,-,CASSYSGQGYYTF,TGTGCCAGCAGTTACTCCGGACAAGGGTACTACACCTTC
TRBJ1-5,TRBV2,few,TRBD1,CAVSPGQNSNQPQHF,TGTGCCGTTTCACCGGGACAGAATAGCAATCAGCCCCAGCATTTT
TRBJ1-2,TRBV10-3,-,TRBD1,CAISEGGQDYGYTF,TGTGCCATCAGTGAGGGGGGACAGGACTATGGCTACACCTTC
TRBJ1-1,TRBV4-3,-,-,CASSQDTGVSTEAFF,TGCGCCAGCAGCCAAGATACGGGGGTAAGCACTGAAGCTTTCTTT
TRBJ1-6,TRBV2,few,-,CASSPPAGVDSPLHF,TGTGCCAGCAGTCCGCCGGCAGGGGTGGATTCACCCCTCCACTTT
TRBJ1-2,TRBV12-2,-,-,CASRLEGKQGYTF,TGTGCAAGTCGCTTAGAGGGGAAACAGGGCTACACCTTC
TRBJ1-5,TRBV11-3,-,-,CASSTRQDHQPQHF,TGTGCCAGCAGCACTCGACAGGATCATCAGCCCCAGCATTTT
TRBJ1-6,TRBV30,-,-,CAWSAGLPPLHF,TGTGCCTGGAGTGCAGGGTTACCACCCCTCCACTTT
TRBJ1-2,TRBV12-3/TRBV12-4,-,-,CASSRGSPYGYTF,TGTGCCAGCAGCCGGGGGTCACCATATGGCTACACCTTC
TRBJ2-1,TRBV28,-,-,CASSPLRRREAGNEQFF,TGTGCCAGCAGTCCCCTAAGGAGGAGAGAGGCAGGTAATGAGCAGTTCTTC
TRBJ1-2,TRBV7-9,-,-,CASSLRNHRDGYTF,TGTGCCAGCAGCTTACGTAACCACCGAGATGGCTACACCTTC
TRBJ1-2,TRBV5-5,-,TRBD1,CASSSDAIWDRAYGYTF,TGTGCCAGCAGCTCGGACGCGATTTGGGACAGGGCCTATGGCTACACCTTC
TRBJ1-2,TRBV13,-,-,CASSWVGTNYGYTF,TGTGCCAGCAGCTGGGTTGGGACAAACTATGGCTACACCTTC
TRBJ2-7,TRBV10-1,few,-,CASRTQGYEQYF,TGCGCCAGCAGGACACAGGGCTACGAGCAGTACTTC
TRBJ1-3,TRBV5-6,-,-,CASSLGQRGNTIYF,TGTGCCAGCAGCTTGGGGCAGCGGGGAAACACCATATATTTT
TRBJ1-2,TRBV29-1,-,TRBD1,CSVPRTGYGNYGYTF,TGCAGCGTACCAAGGACAGGGTACGGTAACTATGGCTACACCTTC
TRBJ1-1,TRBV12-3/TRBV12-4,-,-,CASTFNTEAFF,TGTGCCAGCACCTTTAACACTGAAGCTTTCTTT
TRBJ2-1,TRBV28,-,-,CASSLGRTGPGGSYNEQFF,TGTGCCAGCAGTTTAGGGAGAACAGGGCCGGGCGGCTCCTACAATGAGCAGTTCTTC
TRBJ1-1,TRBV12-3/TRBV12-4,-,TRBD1,CASSTGVHTEAFF,TGTGCCAGCAGTACAGGGGTGCACACTGAAGCTTTCTTT
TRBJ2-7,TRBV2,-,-,CASSERGYEQYF,TGTGCCAGCAGTGAGCGGGGATACGAGCAGTACTTC
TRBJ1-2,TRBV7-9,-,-,CASSLVRNYGYTF,TGTGCCAGCAGCTTAGTGCGGAATTATGGCTACACCTTC
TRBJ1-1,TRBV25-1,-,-,CASRTGNTEAFF,TGTGCCAGCAGGACAGGGAACACTGAAGCTTTCTTT
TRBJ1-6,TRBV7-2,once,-,CASSFGGNSPLHF,TGTGCCAGCAGCTTCGGGGGGAACTCACCCCTCCACTTT
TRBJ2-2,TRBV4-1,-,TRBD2,CASSPLGGYNGELFF,TGCGCCAGCAGCCCCCTGGGAGGGTATAACGGGGAGCTGTTTTTT
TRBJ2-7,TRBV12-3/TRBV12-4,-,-,CASSLGSPVEQYF,TGTGCCAGCAGTTTAGGTTCCCCGGTCGAGCAGTACTTC
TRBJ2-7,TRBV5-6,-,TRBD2,CASRIRAGAHSYEQYF,TGTGCCAGCAGGATAAGAGCGGGGGCCCATTCGTACGAGCAGTACTTC
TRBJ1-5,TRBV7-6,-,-,CASTELPGGNQPQHF,TGTGCCAGCACCGAACTTCCCGGGGGCAATCAGCCCCAGCATTTT
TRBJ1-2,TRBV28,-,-,CASNFFPTAGYGYTF,TGTGCCAGCAACTTCTTTCCGACAGCGGGGTATGGCTACACCTTC
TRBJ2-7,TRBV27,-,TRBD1,CASSPGQTYEQYF,TGTGCCAGCAGCCCGGGACAGACCTACGAGCAGTACTTC
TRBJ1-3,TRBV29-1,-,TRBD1,CSARTGSGNTIYF,TGCAGCGCCCGGACAGGTTCGGGAAACACCATATATTTT
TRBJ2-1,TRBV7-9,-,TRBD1,CASSHPAGTGGNEQFF,TGTGCCAGCAGCCACCCCGCCGGGACAGGGGGAAATGAGCAGTTCTTC
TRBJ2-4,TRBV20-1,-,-,CSARFLNIQYF,TGCAGTGCTAGGTTTCTAAACATTCAGTACTTC
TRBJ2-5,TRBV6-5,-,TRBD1,CASSYGQGRETQYF,TGTGCCAGCAGTTACGGACAGGGACGGGAGACCCAGTACTTC
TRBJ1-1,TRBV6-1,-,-,CASSEVWTVNTEAFF,TGTGCCAGCAGTGAAGTCTGGACAGTCAACACTGAAGCTTTCTTT
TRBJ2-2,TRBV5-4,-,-,CASKDQFTTGELFF,TGTGCCAGCAAAGATCAGTTTACCACCGGGGAGCTGTTTTTT
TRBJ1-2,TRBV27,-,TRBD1,CASSLTGQAFYGYTF,TGTGCCAGCAGCTTAACGGGACAGGCTTTCTATGGCTACACCTTC
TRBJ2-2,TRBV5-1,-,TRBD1,CASRHSRQGTNTGELFF,TGCGCCAGCAGACACTCCCGACAGGGTACGAACACCGGGGAGCTGTTTTTT
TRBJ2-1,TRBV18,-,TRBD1,CASSLRDSSPYNEQFF,TGTGCCAGCTCACTTCGGGACAGTTCCCCATACAATGAGCAGTTCTTC
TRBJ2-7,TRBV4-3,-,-,CASSQEPRGGYEQYF,TGCGCCAGCAGCCAAGAACCCAGGGGAGGGTACGAGCAGTACTTC
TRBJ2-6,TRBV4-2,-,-,CASSQEHRSSGANVLTF,TGTGCCAGCAGCCAAGAACACCGAAGCTCTGGGGCCAACGTCCTGACTTTC
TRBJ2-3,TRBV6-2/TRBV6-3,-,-,CASSYSGTLADTQYF,TGTGCCAGCAGTTACTCCGGGACATTGGCAGATACGCAGTATTTT
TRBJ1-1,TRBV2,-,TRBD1,CASRAGQGNTEAFF,TGTGCCAGCAGAGCCGGACAGGGGAACACTGAAGCTTTCTTT
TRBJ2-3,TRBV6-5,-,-,CASSYSRSTDTQYF,TGTGCCAGCAGTTACTCGAGGTCTACAGATACGCAGTATTTT
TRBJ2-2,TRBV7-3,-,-,CASSLNYRGITGELFF,TGTGCCAGCAGCTTAAACTATCGGGGAATCACCGGGGAGCTGTTTTTT
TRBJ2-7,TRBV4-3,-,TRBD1,CASSQEDRESDEQYF,TGCGCCAGCAGCCAAGAAGACAGGGAATCTGATGAGCAGTACTTC
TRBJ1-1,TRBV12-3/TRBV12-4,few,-,CASSSLTEAFF,TGTGCCAGCAGTTCCCTCACTGAAGCTTTCTTT
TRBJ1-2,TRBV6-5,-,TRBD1,CASSWDRGNYGYTF,TGTGCCAGCAGTTGGGACAGGGGGAACTATGGCTACACCTTC
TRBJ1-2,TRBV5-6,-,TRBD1,CASRRDRGIPNYGYTF,TGTGCCAGCAGACGGGACAGGGGAATACCGAACTATGGCTACACCTTC
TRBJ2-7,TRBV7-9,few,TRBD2,CASSKRDSYEQYF,TGTGCCAGCAGCAAGCGGGATTCCTACGAGCAGTACTTC
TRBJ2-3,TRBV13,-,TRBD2,CASSFRTSGRTGLSDTQYF,TGTGCCAGCAGCTTCAGGACTAGCGGGAGAACTGGATTGTCAGATACGCAGTATTTT
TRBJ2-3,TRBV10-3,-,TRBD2,CAISGAGGKADTQYF,TGTGCCATCAGCGGAGCGGGAGGGAAGGCAGATACGCAGTATTTT
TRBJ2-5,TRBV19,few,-,CASSSQWRETQYF,TGTGCCAGTAGCTCCCAGTGGAGAGAGACCCAGTACTTC
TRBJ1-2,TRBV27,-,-,CASSLQGRGPYGYTF,TGTGCCAGCAGTTTACAAGGCCGGGGTCCTTATGGCTACACCTTC